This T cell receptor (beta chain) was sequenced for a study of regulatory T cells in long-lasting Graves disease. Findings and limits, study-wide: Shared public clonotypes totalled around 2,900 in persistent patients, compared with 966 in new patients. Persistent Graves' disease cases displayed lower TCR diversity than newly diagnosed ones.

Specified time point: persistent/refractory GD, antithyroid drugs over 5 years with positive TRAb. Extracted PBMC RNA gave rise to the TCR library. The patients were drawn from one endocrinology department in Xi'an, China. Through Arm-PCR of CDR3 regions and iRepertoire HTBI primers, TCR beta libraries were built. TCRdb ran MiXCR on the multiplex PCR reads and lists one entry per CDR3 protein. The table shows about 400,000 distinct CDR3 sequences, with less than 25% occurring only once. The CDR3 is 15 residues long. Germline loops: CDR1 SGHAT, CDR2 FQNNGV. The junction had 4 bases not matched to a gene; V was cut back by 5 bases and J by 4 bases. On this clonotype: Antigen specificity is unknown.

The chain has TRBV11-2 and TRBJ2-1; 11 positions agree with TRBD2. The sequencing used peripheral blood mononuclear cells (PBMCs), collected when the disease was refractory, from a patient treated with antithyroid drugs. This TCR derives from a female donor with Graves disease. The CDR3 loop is CASSIGLAGYNEQFF. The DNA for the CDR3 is TGTGCCAGCAGCATAGGACTAGCGGGTTACAATGAGCAGTTCTTC. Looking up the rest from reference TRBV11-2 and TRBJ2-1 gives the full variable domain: EAGVAQSPRYKIIEKRQSVAFWCNPISGHATLYWYQQILGQGPKLLIQFQNNGVVDDSQLPKDRFSAERLKGVDSTLKIQPAKLEDSAVYLCASSIGLAGYNEQFFGPGTRLTVL.